Included here is one TCR beta chain sequence, with context. Its antigen is not known. The V segment lost 0 bases and the J segment 3 bases; nucleotides outside the gene matches: 16. The CDR3 is 21 amino acids. Per the germline V gene, CDR1 is ENHRY and CDR2 is SYGVKD. This sample was included in a study of immune cell composition in non-small cell lung cancer. Frozen unsorted single-cell suspensions supplied the genomic DNA. The assay was immunoSEQ multiplex PCR, and TCRdb's table has in-frame clones only and misses some. The table records 3,500 to 4,500 clones, about 70% of them present only once. Regarding the study as a whole: Tumour-associated clones >0.5% occurred in 25% to 40% of adenocarcinomas, roughly 75% of squamous. Top 10 clone scores and clonality were higher in squamous than adenocarcinoma.

The clonotype comes from a human donor with non-small cell lung cancer. The rearrangement joins TRBV10-3 to TRBJ2-1; 11 positions match TRBD2. The specimen was lung tumor tissue. CDR3 sequence (DNA): TGTGCCATCAGTGAGTCCCCCCCGCTTTATATAGCGGGGGGGCTCTACAATGAGCAGTTCTTC. It codes for CAISESPPLYIAGGLYNEQFF.